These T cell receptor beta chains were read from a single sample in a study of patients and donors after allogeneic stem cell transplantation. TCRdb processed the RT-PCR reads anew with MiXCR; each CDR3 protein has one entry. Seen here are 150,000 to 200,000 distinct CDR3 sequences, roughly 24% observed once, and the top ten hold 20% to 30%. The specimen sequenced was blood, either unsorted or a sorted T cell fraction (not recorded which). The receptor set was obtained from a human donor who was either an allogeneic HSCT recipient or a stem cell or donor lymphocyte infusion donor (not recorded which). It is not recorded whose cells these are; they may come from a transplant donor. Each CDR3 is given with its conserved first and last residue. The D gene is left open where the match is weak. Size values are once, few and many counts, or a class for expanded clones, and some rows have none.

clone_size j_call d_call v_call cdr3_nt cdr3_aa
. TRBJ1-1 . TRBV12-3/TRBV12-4 TGTGCCAGCAGTCACCGGGGGGCCAACACTGAAGCTTTCTTT CASSHRGANTEAFF
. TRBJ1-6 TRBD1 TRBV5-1 TGCGCCAGCAGCTTGGAACAGGGGGATTCACCCCTCCACTTT CASSLEQGDSPLHF
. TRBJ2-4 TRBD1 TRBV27 TGTGCCAGCAGTTCACAACCGGGACAGGGTAATGTTAAGGCCAAAAACATTCAGTACTTC CASSSQPGQGNVKAKNIQYF
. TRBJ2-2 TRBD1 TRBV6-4 TGTGCCAGCAGTCCGACAGGGGCGAACACCGGGGAGCTGTTTTTT CASSPTGANTGELFF
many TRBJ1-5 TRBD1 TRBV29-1 TGCAGCGTACTGGACAGGGGTAATCAGCCCCAGCATTTT CSVLDRGNQPQHF
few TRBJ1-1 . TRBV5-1 TGCGCCAGCAGCCTGGATGGGGCGCGGACTGAAGCTTTCTTT CASSLDGARTEAFF
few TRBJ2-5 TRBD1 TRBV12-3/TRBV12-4 TGTGCCAGCAGGAGTACAGGGGGAGAGACCCAGTACTTC CASRSTGGETQYF
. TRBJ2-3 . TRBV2 TGTGCCAGCATCGGTTCGGGGCGCACAGATACGCAGTATTTT CASIGSGRTDTQYF
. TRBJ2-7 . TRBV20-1 TGCAGTGCTAGCGCAGACAAAAGCTCCTACGAGCAGTACTTC CSASADKSSYEQYF
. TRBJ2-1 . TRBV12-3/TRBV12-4 TGTGCCAGCAGTTTTGGGGGCAATGAGCAGTTCTTC CASSFGGNEQFF
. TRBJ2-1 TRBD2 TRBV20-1 TGCAGTGCTAGAGGTGTCGGGGGGGTTTACAATGAGCAGTTCTTC CSARGVGGVYNEQFF
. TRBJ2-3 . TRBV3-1 TGTGCCAGCAGCCAAGCAGGAGCTGATACGCAGTATTTT CASSQAGADTQYF
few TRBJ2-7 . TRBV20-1 TGCAGTGCTATCTACGATAAGTTTGCCGAGCAGTACTTC CSAIYDKFAEQYF
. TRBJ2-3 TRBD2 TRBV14 TGTGCCAGCAGCCAAGAAGAACTAGCGGTAGGGGGTGATACGCAGTATTTT CASSQEELAVGGDTQYF
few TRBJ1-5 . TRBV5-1 TGCGCCAGCAGCTTGAATTTTCAACAGCCCCAGCATTTT CASSLNFQQPQHF
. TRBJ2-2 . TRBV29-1 TGCAGCGTTGAGGATAGGGGTCGCACCGGGGAGCTGTTTTTT CSVEDRGRTGELFF
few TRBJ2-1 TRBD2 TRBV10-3 TGTGCCATCAGTGTGAAGGAGACTAGCGTTAACAATGAGCAGTTCTTC CAISVKETSVNNEQFF
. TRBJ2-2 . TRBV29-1 TGCAGCGTTGAAGATGGAGGGGATCCCGGGGAGCTGTTTTTT CSVEDGGDPGELFF
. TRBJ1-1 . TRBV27 TGTGCCAGCAGGGAGCAAATCAACACTGAAGCTTTCTTT CASREQINTEAFF
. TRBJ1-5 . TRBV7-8 TGTGCCGGCAGCTTAGCGGGGCGAGATCAGCCCCAGCATTTT CAGSLAGRDQPQHF
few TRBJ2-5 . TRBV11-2 TGTGCCAGCAGCTTTCGAGTGGTGGAGACCCAGTACTTC CASSFRVVETQYF
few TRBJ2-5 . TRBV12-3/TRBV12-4 TGTGCCAGCAGTTATCACAGGAGACTACAAGAGACCCAGTACTTC CASSYHRRLQETQYF
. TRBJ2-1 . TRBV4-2 TGTGCCAGCAGCCAAGAACCCCGGCCAGAGCGGAATGAGCAGTTCTTC CASSQEPRPERNEQFF
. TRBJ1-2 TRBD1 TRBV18 TGTGCCAGCTCACCCCCCTCACAGGGGGGTTATGGCTACACCTTC CASSPPSQGGYGYTF
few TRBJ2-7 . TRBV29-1 TGCAGCGTCCTAGGAGGTCAGAGCTCCTACGAGCAGTACTTC CSVLGGQSSYEQYF
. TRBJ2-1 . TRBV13 TGTGCTAGCAGCTTATGGGAACCTAAATCCAATGAGCAGTTCTTC CASSLWEPKSNEQFF
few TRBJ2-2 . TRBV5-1 TGCGCCAGCAGCTACGGGACACCGAACACCGGGGAGCTGTTTTTT CASSYGTPNTGELFF
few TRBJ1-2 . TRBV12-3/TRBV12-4 TGTGCCAGCACCACCCTACGAGCCGGTGGCTACACCTTC CASTTLRAGGYTF
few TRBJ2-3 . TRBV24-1 TGTGCCACCAGTGATTTATGGGGGACAGATACGCAGTATTTT CATSDLWGTDTQYF
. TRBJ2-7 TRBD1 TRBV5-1 TGCGCCAGCAGCGTAGAAACAGGGGCCTACGAGCAGTACTTC CASSVETGAYEQYF
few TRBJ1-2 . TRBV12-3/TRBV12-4 TGTGCCAGCAGTTTAGGACAGCCTGGACCTTATGGCTACACCTTC CASSLGQPGPYGYTF
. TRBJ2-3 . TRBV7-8 TGTGCCAGCAGCTTGACTCCAGGGGGCACAGATACGCAGTATTTT CASSLTPGGTDTQYF
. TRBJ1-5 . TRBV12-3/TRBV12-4 TGTGCCAGCAGTCCGGACGCCCACAATCAGCCCCAGCATTTT CASSPDAHNQPQHF
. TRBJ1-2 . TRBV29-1 TGCAGCGTATTCAGGCAGCAGTATGGCTACACCTTC CSVFRQQYGYTF
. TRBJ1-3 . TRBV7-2 TGTGCCAGCCTCTCCCCTAGGGGGTCTGGAAACACCATATATTTT CASLSPRGSGNTIYF
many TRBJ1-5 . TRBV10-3 TGTGCCATCAGTGAGTCGAGAGGTTCGAATCAGCCCCAGCATTTT CAISESRGSNQPQHF
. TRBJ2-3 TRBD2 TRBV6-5 TGTGCCAGCAGTTACTCTAGCGGGACTATTTCAGATACGCAGTATTTT CASSYSSGTISDTQYF
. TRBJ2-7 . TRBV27 TGTGCCAGCTGCGAGCAGTACTTC CASCEQYF
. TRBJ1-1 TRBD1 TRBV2 TGTGCCAGCAAGACAGGGGCGGTCTTGAACACTGAAGCTTTCTTT CASKTGAVLNTEAFF
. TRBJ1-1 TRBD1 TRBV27 TGTGCCAGCAGGTTCGGGACAGGGGGCGCAGAAGCTTTCTTT CASRFGTGGAEAFF
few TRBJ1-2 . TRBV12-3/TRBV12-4 TGTGCCAGCACCGAAACAGGAGACTATGGCTACACCTTC CASTETGDYGYTF
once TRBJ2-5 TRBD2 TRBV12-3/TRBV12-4 TGTGCCAGCAGTTTAGCGGGAGGGCCTCGGGAGGAGACCCAGTACTTC CASSLAGGPREETQYF
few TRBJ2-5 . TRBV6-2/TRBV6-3 TGTGCCAGCAGTGGGACACTTCAAGAGACCCAGTACTTC CASSGTLQETQYF
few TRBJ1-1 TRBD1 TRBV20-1 TGCAGTGCCAAGGACAGGGCGAGCACTGAAGCTTTCTTT CSAKDRASTEAFF
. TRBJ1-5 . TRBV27 TGTGCCAGCCCTGATCAGCCCCAGCATTTT CASPDQPQHF
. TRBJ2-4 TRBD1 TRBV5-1 TGCGCCAGCAGCTTGGCGGGACAGGGGGCTCTCATTCAGTACTTC CASSLAGQGALIQYF